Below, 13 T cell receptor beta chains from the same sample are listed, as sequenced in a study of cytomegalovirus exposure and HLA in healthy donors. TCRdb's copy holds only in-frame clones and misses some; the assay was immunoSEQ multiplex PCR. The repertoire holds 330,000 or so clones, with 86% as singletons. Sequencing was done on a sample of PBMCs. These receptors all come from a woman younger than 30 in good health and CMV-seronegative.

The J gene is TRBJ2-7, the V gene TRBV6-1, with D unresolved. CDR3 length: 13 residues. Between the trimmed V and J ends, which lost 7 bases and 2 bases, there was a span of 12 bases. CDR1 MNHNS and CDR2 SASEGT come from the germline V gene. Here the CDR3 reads CASTQAYPYEQYF. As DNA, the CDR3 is TGTGCCAGCACCCAAGCATACCCCTACGAGCAGTACTTC.

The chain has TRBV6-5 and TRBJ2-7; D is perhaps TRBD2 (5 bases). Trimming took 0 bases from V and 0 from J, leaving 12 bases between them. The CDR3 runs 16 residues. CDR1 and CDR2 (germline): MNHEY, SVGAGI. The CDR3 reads CASSYSSGRISYEQYF. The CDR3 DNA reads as TGTGCCAGCAGTTACTCGAGCGGTAGAATCTCCTACGAGCAGTACTTC.

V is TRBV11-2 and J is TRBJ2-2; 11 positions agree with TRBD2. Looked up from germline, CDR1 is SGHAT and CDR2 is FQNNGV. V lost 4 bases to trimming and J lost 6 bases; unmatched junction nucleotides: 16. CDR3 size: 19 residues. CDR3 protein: CASSSPGGTSGSTAGELFF. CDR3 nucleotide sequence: TGTGCCAGCAGCTCCCCGGGGGGCACTAGCGGGAGTACCGCCGGGGAGCTGTTTTTT.

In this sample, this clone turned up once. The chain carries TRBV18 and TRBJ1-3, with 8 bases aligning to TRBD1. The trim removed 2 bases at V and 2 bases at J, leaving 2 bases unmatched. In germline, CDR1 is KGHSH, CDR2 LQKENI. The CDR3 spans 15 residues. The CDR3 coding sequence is TGTGCCAGCTCACCAACGGACAGGGCTGGAAACACCATATATTTT. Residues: CASSPTDRAGNTIYF.

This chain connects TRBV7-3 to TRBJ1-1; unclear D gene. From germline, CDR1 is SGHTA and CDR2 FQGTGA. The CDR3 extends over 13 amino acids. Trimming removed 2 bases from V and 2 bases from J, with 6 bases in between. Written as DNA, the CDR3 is TGTGCCAGCAGCTTAGGCCATAACACTGAAGCTTTCTTT. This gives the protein CASSLGHNTEAFF. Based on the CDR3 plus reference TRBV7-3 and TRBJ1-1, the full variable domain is GAGVSQTPSNKVTEKGKYVELRCDPISGHTALYWYRQSLGQGPEFLIYFQGTGAADDSGLPNDRFFAVRPEGSVSTLKIQRTERGDSAVYLCASSLGHNTEAFFGQGTRLTVV.

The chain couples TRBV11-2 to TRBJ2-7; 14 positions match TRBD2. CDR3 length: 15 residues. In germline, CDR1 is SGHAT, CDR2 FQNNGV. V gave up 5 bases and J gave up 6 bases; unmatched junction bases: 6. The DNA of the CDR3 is TGTGCCAGCAGCGAGACGGGACTAGCGGGAGTCGAGCAGTACTTC. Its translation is CASSETGLAGVEQYF.

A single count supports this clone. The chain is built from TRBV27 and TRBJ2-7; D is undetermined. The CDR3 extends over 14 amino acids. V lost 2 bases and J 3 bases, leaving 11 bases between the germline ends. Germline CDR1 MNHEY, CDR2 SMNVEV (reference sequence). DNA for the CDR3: TGTGCCAGCAGTTTAGGAGTGCCTTTCTACGAGCAGTACTTC. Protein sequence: CASSLGVPFYEQYF.

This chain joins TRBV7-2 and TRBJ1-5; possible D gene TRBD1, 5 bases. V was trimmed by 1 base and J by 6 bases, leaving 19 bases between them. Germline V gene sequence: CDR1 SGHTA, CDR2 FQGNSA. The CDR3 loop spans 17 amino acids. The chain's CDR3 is CASSLVAGRGLGQPQHF. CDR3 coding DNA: TGTGCCAGCAGCTTAGTCGCGGGGCGCGGGCTAGGTCAGCCCCAGCATTTT.

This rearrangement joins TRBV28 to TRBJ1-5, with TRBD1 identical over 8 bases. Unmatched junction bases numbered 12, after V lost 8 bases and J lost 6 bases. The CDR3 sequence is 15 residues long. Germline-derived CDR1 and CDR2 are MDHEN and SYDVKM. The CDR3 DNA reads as TGTGCCAGCCAAATCCCGGACAGGGTAGGTCAGCCCCAGCATTTT. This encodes CASQIPDRVGQPQHF.

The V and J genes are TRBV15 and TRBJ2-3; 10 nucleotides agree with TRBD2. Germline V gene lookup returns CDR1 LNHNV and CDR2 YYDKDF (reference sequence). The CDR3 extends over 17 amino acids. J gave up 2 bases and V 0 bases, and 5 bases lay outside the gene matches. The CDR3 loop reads CATSRDRSGRFTDTQYF. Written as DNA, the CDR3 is TGTGCCACCAGCAGAGATCGTAGCGGGAGGTTCACAGATACGCAGTATTTT.

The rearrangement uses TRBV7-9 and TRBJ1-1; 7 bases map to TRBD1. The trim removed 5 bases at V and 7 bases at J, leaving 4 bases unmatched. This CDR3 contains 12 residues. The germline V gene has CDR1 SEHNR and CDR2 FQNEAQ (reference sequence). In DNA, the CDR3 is TGTGCCAGCAGCGCGGACAGGATTGAAGCTTTCTTT. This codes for CASSADRIEAFF.

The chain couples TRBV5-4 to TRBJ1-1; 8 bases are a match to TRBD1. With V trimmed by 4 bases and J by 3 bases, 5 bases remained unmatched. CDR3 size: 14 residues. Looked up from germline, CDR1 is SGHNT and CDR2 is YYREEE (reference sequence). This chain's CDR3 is CASSRQGYDTEAFF. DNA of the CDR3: TGTGCCAGCAGCCGACAGGGGTATGACACTGAAGCTTTCTTT.

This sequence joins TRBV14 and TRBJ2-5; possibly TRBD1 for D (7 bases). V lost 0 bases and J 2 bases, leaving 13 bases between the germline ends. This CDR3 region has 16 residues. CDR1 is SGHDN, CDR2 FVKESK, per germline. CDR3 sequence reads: CASSQDWRGQQETQYF. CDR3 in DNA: TGTGCCAGCAGCCAAGATTGGAGGGGACAGCAAGAGACCCAGTACTTC.